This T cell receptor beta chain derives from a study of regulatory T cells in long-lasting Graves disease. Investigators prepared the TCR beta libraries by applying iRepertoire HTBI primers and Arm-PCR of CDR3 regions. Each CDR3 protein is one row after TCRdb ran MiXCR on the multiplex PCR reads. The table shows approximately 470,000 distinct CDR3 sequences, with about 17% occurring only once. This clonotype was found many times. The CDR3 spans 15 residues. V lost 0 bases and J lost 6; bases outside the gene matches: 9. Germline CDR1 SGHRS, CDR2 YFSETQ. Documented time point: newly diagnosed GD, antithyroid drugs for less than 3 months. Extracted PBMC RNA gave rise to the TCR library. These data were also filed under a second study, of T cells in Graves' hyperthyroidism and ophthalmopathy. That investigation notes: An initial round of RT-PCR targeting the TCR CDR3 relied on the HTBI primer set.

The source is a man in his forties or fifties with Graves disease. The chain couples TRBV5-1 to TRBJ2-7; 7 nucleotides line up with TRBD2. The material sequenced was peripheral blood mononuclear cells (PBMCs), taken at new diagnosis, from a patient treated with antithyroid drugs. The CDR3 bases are TGCGCCAGCAGCTTGGAAGGACTAGTAGTGGGCGAGCAGTACTTC. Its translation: CASSLEGLVVGEQYF.